The clone carrying this T cell receptor beta chain was counted at least ten times. These data are taken from a study of Graves' ophthalmopathy and Graves' hyperthyroidism. As the template, RNA transcripts were used to amplify TCR beta CDR3 regions. First-round RT-PCR used HTBI primers; second-round multiplex PCR followed. Each CDR3 protein is one row after TCRdb ran MiXCR on the multiplex PCR reads. The sample has under 800,000 distinct CDR3 sequences, 22% seen once; the top ten hold approximately 6.5%. The V segment lost 5 bases and the J segment 7 bases; nucleotides outside the gene matches: 6. Per germline, CDR1 LNHDA and CDR2 SQIVND (reference sequence). The CDR3 sequence is 13 residues long.

This receptor was obtained from a woman younger than 35 with stable Graves' hyperthyroidism. Some clones in this sample may be carry-over from other donors' samples. Sequences were obtained from peripheral blood. The chain uses TRBV19 and TRBJ1-1; TRBD1 matches 8 bases. The CDR3 DNA reads TGTGCCAGTAGTGCCCGGACAGGGAGTGAAGCTTTCTTT. It yields the protein CASSARTGSEAFF.